These 14 T cell receptor beta chains came from one sample sequenced in a study of Tregs in tolerant kidney transplant recipients. Mixed chimerism was transient after nonmyeloablative marrow transplants from related graft donors. Here immunoSEQ multiplex PCR was the method, and the copy in TCRdb shows in-frame clones only, minus some. Of roughly 64,000 clones detected, about 87% appear once; the ten largest clones hold 3.5% to 4.5%. The material was CD4+ T cells from blood (PBMCs), obtained 6 months after the transplant. The origin of the receptors is a human patient who received a combined kidney and bone marrow transplant. Some T cells may originate from the graft donor.

V and J are TRBV5-4 and TRBJ2-1, with D maybe TRBD1 (7 bases). V was clipped by 0 bases and J by 2 bases, with 9 bases between them. Germline V gives CDR1 SGHNT, CDR2 YYREEE (reference sequence). The CDR3 covers 15 residues. In DNA form, the CDR3 reads TGTGCCAGCAGCTTGGCAGGGGGGACCTACAATGAGCAGTTCTTC. Encoded protein: CASSLAGGTYNEQFF.

The gene calls are TRBV19 and TRBJ2-5; 13 bases map to TRBD2. This CDR3 is built from 16 residues. From germline, CDR1 is LNHDA and CDR2 SQIVND (reference sequence). Trimming took 5 bases from V and 0 from J; bases not matched to a gene: 3. This chain's CDR3 is CASSGTSGTNQETQYF. The CDR3 coding sequence is TGTGCCAGTAGTGGGACTAGCGGGACCAACCAAGAGACCCAGTACTTC.

The gene calls are TRBV7-2 and TRBJ1-3; D might be TRBD1 (6 bases). Per the germline V gene, CDR1 is SGHTA and CDR2 is FQGNSA. Trimming pared 5 bases from V and 7 bases from J, leaving 18 bases between. The CDR3 covers 15 residues. The CDR3, as DNA: TGTGCCAGCAGCCAGTATTCTACTGGGGGCAACACCATATATTTT. As protein: CASSQYSTGGNTIYF.

The CDR3 reads CASSEFLTPYNEAFF. The DNA of the CDR3 is TGTGCCAGCAGTGAATTCCTCACGCCCTATAATGAAGCTTTCTTT. V usage is TRBV6-1 and J usage is TRBJ1-1, with D uncertain. The CDR3 covers 15 residues. Germline CDR1 and CDR2: MNHNS and SASEGT. With 2 bases removed from V and 7 bases from J, the gap between germline ends came to 17 bases.

The gene calls are TRBV6-5 and TRBJ2-1, with 9 bases matching TRBD2. The V gene end was trimmed by 6 bases and the J gene end by 9 bases; junction bases not matched to a gene: 12. The length of the CDR3 is 15 residues. Germline loops: CDR1 MNHEY, CDR2 SVGAGI. Here the CDR3 DNA reads TGTGCCAGCAGACCCCCCGGGCGGGAGGGAAGTGAGCAGTTCTTC. Protein: CASRPPGREGSEQFF.

The chain carries TRBV19 and TRBJ1-2, with TRBD1 identical over 8 bases. The CDR3 runs to 16 residues. Looked up from germline, CDR1 is LNHDA and CDR2 is SQIVND (reference sequence). After removal of 5 bases from V and 3 bases from J, the junction contained 11 bases not matched to a gene. This CDR3 is CASSRRGQESYYGYTF. CDR3 bases: TGTGCCAGTAGTCGAAGGGGACAGGAAAGCTACTATGGCTACACCTTC.

V usage is TRBV6-1 and J usage is TRBJ1-1; unclear D gene. In germline, CDR1 is MNHNS, CDR2 SASEGT. V was pared by 7 bases and J by 10 bases, with 13 bases between. There are 11 residues in the CDR3. CDR3 DNA: TGTGCCAGCATGAGAGGTTCTGGAGCTTTCTTT. It translates to CASMRGSGAFF.

V gene TRBV11-3 combines with J gene TRBJ1-1, with D perhaps matching TRBD1 (6 bases). The germline V gene has CDR1 SGHNT and CDR2 YENEEA. The ends were cut back, 5 bases at V and 5 bases at J, with 18 bases in the middle. This CDR3 is 15 amino acids long. The chain's CDR3 is CASSPHALTGTEAFF. The CDR3 DNA is TGTGCCAGCAGCCCACACGCACTAACAGGGACTGAAGCTTTCTTT.

This clone was recorded a few times. The chain is built from TRBV18 and TRBJ1-5; D not resolved. Germline lookup yields CDR1 KGHSH and CDR2 LQKENI. V was trimmed by 8 bases and J by 7 bases, leaving 15 bases between them. This CDR3 region has 13 residues. CDR3 DNA: TGTGCCAGCCAACTCATGAGAGGACAGCCCCAGCATTTT. Protein product: CASQLMRGQPQHF.

The rearrangement links TRBV4-3 to TRBJ2-7, with TRBD2 matching 12 bases. Trimming took 8 bases from V and 6 from J; bases not matched to a gene: 8. Germline-derived CDR1 and CDR2 are LGHNA and YSLEER. CDR3 length: 14 residues. The CDR3 protein is CASGNGLAGSEQYF. The CDR3 DNA reads TGCGCCAGCGGCAATGGACTAGCGGGAAGCGAGCAGTACTTC.

The rearrangement joins TRBV19 to TRBJ1-2; 9 bases are shared with TRBD1. The junction had 14 bases not matched to a gene; V was cut back by 4 bases and J by 8 bases. Per germline, CDR1 LNHDA and CDR2 SQIVND (reference sequence). The CDR3 covers 16 residues. CDR3 DNA sequence: TGTGCCAGTAGTAGCGGGACAGGGCCCACGTATAGGGGCTACACCTTC. Its translation is CASSSGTGPTYRGYTF.

The V call is TRBV5-1, the J call TRBJ2-7; tentatively, D is TRBD1 (5 bases). In germline, CDR1 is SGHRS, CDR2 YFSETQ. Trimming removed 4 bases at V and 5 bases at J, with 13 bases between. This CDR3 comprises 13 residues. The CDR3 coding sequence is TGCGCCAGCAGCGGTAGGGGATTCAACGAGCAGTACTTC. Protein: CASSGRGFNEQYF.

This chain links TRBV4-2 with TRBJ1-4; D ambiguous. CDR1 and CDR2 (germline): LGHNA, YNFKEQ. With 1 base removed from V and 0 bases from J, the gap between germline ends came to 9 bases. The CDR3 is 16 amino acids. The chain's CDR3 is CASSQVWQATNEKLFF. CDR3 DNA sequence: TGTGCCAGCAGCCAAGTGTGGCAGGCAACTAATGAAAAACTGTTTTTT.

This chain connects TRBV27 to TRBJ1-2, with D perhaps matching TRBD1 (5 bases). CDR3 length: 15 amino acids. V was shortened by 7 bases and J by 7 bases, with 22 bases between the two germline ends. Germline V gives CDR1 MNHEY, CDR2 SMNVEV (reference sequence). CDR3 sequence reads: CASNRRGEIDGGYTF. CDR3 DNA sequence: TGTGCCAGCAATCGCCGGGGGGAAATTGATGGTGGCTACACCTTC.